This T cell receptor beta chain was retrieved from a study of read filtering for tumor transcriptome and immune sequencing. Study as a whole: Transcriptome libraries were built from DNase-treated RNA.

On this clonotype itself: As the CDR3 is not closed by the conserved phenylalanine or tryptophan, this likely results from a read error.

This library used about 360 ng RNA and molecular barcoded adaptors spanning alpha/delta and beta/gamma chains. TCRdb ran MiXCR on the reads and lists one entry per CDR3 protein. The sample has about 86,000 distinct CDR3 sequences, more than 9% seen once; the top ten hold 15%. J was trimmed by 0 bases and V by 2 bases; bases with no gene match: 3. CDR3 length equals 15 residues. Germline CDR1 and CDR2: SEHNR and FQNEAQ (reference sequence). Input material: a population of CD138-negative cells sorted from bone marrow. J is TRBJ2-5 and V is TRBV7-9; TRBD1 aligns across 7 bases. The TCR was taken from a donor aged 40 or older with multiple myeloma. CDR3 DNA: TGTGCCAGCAGCTTACAGGGACAGCACCAAGAGACCCAGTACTGC. This gives the protein CASSLQGQHQETQYC.